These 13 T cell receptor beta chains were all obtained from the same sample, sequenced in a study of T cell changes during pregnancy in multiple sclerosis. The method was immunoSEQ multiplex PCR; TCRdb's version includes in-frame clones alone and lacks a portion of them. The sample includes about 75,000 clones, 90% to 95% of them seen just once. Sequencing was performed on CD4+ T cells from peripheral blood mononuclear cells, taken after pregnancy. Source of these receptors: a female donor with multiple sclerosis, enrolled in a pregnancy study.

DNA for the CDR3: TGTGCCAGCACCCTACAGGGGGCAAGGACCGGGGAGCTGTTTTTT. This sequence encodes CASTLQGARTGELFF. This chain uses TRBV28 with TRBJ2-2; 9 positions match TRBD1. Trimming took 7 bases from V and 5 from J; bases not matched to a gene: 8. CDR3 length: 15 amino acids. Per germline, CDR1 MDHEN and CDR2 SYDVKM.

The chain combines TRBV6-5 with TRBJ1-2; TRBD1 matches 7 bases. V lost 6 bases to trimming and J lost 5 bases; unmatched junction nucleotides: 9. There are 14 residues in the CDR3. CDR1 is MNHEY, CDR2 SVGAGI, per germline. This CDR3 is CASSAGGNPYGYTF. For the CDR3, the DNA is TGTGCCAGCAGCGCAGGGGGGAATCCTTATGGCTACACCTTC.

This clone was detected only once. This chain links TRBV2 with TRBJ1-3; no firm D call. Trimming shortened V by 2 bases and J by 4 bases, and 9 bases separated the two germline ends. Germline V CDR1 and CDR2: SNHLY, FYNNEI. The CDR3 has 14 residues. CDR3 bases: TGTGCCAGCAGTGAACAGGTCTTAGGAAACACCATATATTTT. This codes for CASSEQVLGNTIYF.

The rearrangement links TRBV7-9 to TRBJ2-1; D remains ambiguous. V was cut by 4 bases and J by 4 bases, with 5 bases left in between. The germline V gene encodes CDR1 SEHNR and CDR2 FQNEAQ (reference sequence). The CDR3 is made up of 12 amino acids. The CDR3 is CASSSTYNEQFF. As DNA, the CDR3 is TGTGCCAGCAGCTCCACATACAATGAGCAGTTCTTC.

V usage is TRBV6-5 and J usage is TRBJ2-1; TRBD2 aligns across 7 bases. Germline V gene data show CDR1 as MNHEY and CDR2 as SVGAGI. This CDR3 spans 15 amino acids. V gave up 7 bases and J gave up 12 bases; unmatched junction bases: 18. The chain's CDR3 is CASTLSGGGRGRQFF. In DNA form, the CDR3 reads TGTGCCAGCACCCTTTCGGGAGGAGGGCGGGGCCGGCAGTTCTTC.

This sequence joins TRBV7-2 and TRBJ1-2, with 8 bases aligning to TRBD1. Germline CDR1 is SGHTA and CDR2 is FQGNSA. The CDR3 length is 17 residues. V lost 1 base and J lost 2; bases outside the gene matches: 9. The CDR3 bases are TGTGCCAGCAGCTTAGACAGGGGGGTTGGGGGAAACTATGGCTACACCTTC. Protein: CASSLDRGVGGNYGYTF.

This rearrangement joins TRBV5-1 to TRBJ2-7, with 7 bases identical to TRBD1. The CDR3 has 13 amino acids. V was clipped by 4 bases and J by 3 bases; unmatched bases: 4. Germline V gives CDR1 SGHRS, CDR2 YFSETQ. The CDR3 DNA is TGCGCCAGCAGCCCGGGACAGAACTACGAGCAGTACTTC. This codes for CASSPGQNYEQYF.

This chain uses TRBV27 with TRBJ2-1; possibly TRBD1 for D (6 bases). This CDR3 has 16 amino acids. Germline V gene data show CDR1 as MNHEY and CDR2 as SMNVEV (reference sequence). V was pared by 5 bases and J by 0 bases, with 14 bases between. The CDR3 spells CASSVGTPVSYNEQFF. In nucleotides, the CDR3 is TGTGCCAGCAGTGTCGGGACACCAGTCTCCTACAATGAGCAGTTCTTC.

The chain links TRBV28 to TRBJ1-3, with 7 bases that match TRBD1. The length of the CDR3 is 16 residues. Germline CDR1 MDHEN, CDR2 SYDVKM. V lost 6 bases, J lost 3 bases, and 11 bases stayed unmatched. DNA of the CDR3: TGTGCCAGCAGCGGAGCCCGGGACAGAGATGGAAACACCATATATTTT. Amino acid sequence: CASSGARDRDGNTIYF. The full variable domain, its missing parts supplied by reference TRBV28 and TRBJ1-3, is DVKVTQSSRYLVKRTGEKVFLECVQDMDHENMFWYRQDPGLGLRLIYFSYDVKMKEKGDIPEGYSVSREKKERFSLILESASTNQTSMYLCASSGARDRDGNTIYFGEGSWLTVV.

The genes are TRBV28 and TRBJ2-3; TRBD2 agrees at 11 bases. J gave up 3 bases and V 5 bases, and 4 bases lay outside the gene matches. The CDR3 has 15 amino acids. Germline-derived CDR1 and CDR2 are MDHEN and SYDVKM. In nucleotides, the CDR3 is TGTGCCAGCAGTGGAACTAGCGGGAGAACAGATACGCAGTATTTT. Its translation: CASSGTSGRTDTQYF.

This chain's CDR3 is CASSPPNRGATEAFF. The CDR3, as DNA: TGTGCCAGCTCACCACCGAATCGGGGGGCTACTGAAGCTTTCTTT. The chain links TRBV18 to TRBJ1-1; TRBD1 is a possible D gene (6 bases). The V end was cut by 0 bases, the J end by 5 bases, with 13 bases between. The CDR3 length is 15 residues. Germline CDR1 KGHSH, CDR2 LQKENI. The variable domain in full, completed from reference TRBV18 and TRBJ1-1, reads NAGVMQNPRHLVRRRGQEARLRCSPMKGHSHVYWYRQLPEEGLKFMVYLQKENIIDESGMPKERFSAEFPKEGPSILRIQQVVRGDSAAYFCASSPPNRGATEAFFGQGTRLTVV.

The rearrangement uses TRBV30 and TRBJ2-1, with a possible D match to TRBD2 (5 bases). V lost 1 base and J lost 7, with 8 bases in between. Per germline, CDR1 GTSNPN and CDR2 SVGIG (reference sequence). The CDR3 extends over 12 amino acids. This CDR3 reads CAWSDRGNEQFF. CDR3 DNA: TGTGCCTGGAGTGATCGGGGTAATGAGCAGTTCTTC. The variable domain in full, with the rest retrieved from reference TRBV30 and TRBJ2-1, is SQTIHQWPATLVQPVGSPLSLECTVEGTSNPNLYWYRQAAGRGLQLLFYSVGIGQISSEVPQNLSASRPQDRQFILSSKKLLLSDSGFYLCAWSDRGNEQFFGPGTRLTVL.

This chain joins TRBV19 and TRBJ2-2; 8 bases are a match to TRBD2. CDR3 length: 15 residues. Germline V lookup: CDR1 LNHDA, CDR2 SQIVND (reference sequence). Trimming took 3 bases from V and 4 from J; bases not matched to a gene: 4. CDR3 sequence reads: CASSILAGSTGELFF. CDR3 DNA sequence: TGTGCCAGTAGTATCTTAGCGGGATCCACCGGGGAGCTGTTTTTT.